Listed here are 16 T cell receptor beta chains from one sample, sequenced in a study of early stage breast cancer tumors. Sequencing used immunoSEQ multiplex PCR; TCRdb keeps in-frame clones, though not all of them. This sample has about 6,000 clones, with around 84% found just once. Sequenced input: normal breast tissue next to the tumor. The receptors here all came from a person aged 70 to 80 with breast cancer.

CDR3: CASSSPGLAGVTDTQYF. CDR3 sequence (DNA): TGTGCCAGCAGTTCGCCGGGACTAGCGGGAGTTACAGATACGCAGTATTTT. This chain uses TRBV27 with TRBJ2-3; TRBD2 matches 14 bases. Trimming at V came to 4 bases and at J to 3 bases, leaving 6 bases not matched to a gene. Per germline, CDR1 MNHEY and CDR2 SMNVEV (reference sequence). The CDR3 runs to 17 residues.

The chain employs TRBV6-5 and TRBJ1-2, with D perhaps matching TRBD1 (6 bases). The germline V gene encodes CDR1 MNHEY and CDR2 SVGAGI. CDR3 length: 15 amino acids. Deletions cut 8 bases from V and 9 bases from J, with 25 bases between. Written as DNA, the CDR3 is TGTGCCAGCTGCCGTTTGGGGGACACCCCTCGGAGCTACACCTTC. Amino acids: CASCRLGDTPRSYTF.

The chain links TRBV6-1 to TRBJ2-2, with TRBD1 as a possible D gene (6 bases). This CDR3 has 15 residues. V lost 6 bases to trimming and J lost 3 bases, with 14 bases between them. Germline V lookup: CDR1 MNHNS, CDR2 SASEGT. The CDR3 is CASSRGGMDTGELFF. Here the CDR3 DNA reads TGTGCCAGCAGCCGAGGGGGTATGGACACCGGGGAGCTGTTTTTT.

V usage is TRBV10-3 and J usage is TRBJ1-6, with 7 nucleotides matching TRBD1. Per germline, CDR1 ENHRY and CDR2 SYGVKD. The V segment lost 2 bases and the J segment 12 bases; nucleotides outside the gene matches: 10. CDR3 length: 15 amino acids. CDR3 sequence: CAISETGQPGRPLHF. Here the CDR3 DNA reads TGTGCCATCAGTGAGACGGGACAGCCCGGAAGACCCCTCCACTTT.

This sequence joins TRBV13 and TRBJ2-4, with unresolved D. This CDR3 has 15 amino acids. Germline-derived CDR1 and CDR2 are PRHDT and FYEKMQ (reference sequence). Trimming removed 3 bases from V and 1 base from J, with 10 bases in between. The CDR3 loop is CASSLMVQAKNIQYF. The CDR3 nucleotides read TGTGCCAGCAGCTTGATGGTCCAGGCCAAAAACATTCAGTACTTC.

V and J are TRBV5-8 and TRBJ2-1; tentative D call: TRBD2 (5 bases). The CDR3 sequence is 13 residues long. Germline lookup yields CDR1 SGHTS and CDR2 YDEGEE. Trimming took 1 base from V and 5 from J, leaving 7 bases between them. The CDR3 sequence: CASSLMRDNEQFF. In DNA, the CDR3 is TGTGCCAGCAGCTTGATGCGGGACAATGAGCAGTTCTTC. Complete variable domain (other parts from reference TRBV5-8 and TRBJ2-1): EAGVTQSPTHLIKTRGQQATLRCSPISGHTSVYWYQQALGLGLQFLLWYDEGEERNRGNFPPRFSGRQFPNYSSELNVNALELEDSALYLCASSLMRDNEQFFGPGTRLTVL.

The genes are TRBV7-2 and TRBJ2-1; 14 bases align to TRBD2. V dropped 7 bases and J dropped 15; count of bases not matched to a gene: 8. Germline-derived CDR1 and CDR2 are SGHTA and FQGNSA. The CDR3 extends over 13 amino acids. CDR3 protein: CASTTGTSGGWFF. The CDR3 DNA is TGTGCCAGCACCACCGGGACTAGCGGGGGATGGTTCTTC.

V usage is TRBV30 and J usage is TRBJ2-2, with 9 bases that match TRBD2. J lost 6 bases, V lost 6 bases, and 11 bases had no gene match. In germline, CDR1 is GTSNPN, CDR2 SVGIG (reference sequence). This CDR3 is built from 15 residues. The CDR3 sequence: CACLGVAGAAGELFF. The CDR3 coding sequence is TGTGCCTGTCTAGGGGTAGCGGGAGCGGCCGGGGAGCTGTTTTTT.

This chain links TRBV11-2 with TRBJ1-2, with 9 bases that match TRBD1. J was trimmed by 2 bases and V by 5 bases; bases with no gene match: 3. Per germline, CDR1 SGHAT and CDR2 FQNNGV. This CDR3 has 14 amino acids. The CDR3 here is CASSGQGLNYGYTF. The CDR3 DNA follows: TGTGCCAGCAGCGGACAGGGGTTAAACTATGGCTACACCTTC.

This chain uses TRBV10-3 with TRBJ2-3, with a possible D match to TRBD2 (6 bases). CDR3 length: 14 amino acids. The V end was cut by 6 bases, the J end by 0 bases, with 10 bases between. CDR1 and CDR2 from the germline V gene are ENHRY and SYGVKD. Here the CDR3 reads CAIRTGTSTDTQYF. CDR3 nucleotide sequence: TGTGCCATCAGGACCGGGACTAGCACAGATACGCAGTATTTT.

The rearrangement links TRBV7-9 to TRBJ1-5, with unresolved D. V was pared by 1 base and J by 5 bases, with 12 bases between. The CDR3 runs to 15 residues. Per the germline V gene, CDR1 is SEHNR and CDR2 is FQNEAQ (reference sequence). CDR3 loop: CASSLGGEGYQPQHF. The DNA of the CDR3 is TGTGCCAGCAGCTTAGGGGGAGAGGGATATCAGCCCCAGCATTTT.

CDR3: CASSPYHPGQGKTEAFF. DNA of the CDR3: TGTGCCAGCTCACCATATCATCCGGGACAGGGAAAAACTGAAGCTTTCTTT. The rearrangement joins TRBV18 to TRBJ1-1; 9 bases align to TRBD1. Trimming at V came to 2 bases and at J to 5 bases, leaving 12 bases not matched to a gene. CDR3 size: 17 residues. Germline V gene data show CDR1 as KGHSH and CDR2 as LQKENI.

The chain combines TRBV7-2 with TRBJ1-2; a possible D gene is TRBD1 (6 bases). The germline CDR1 and CDR2 sequences are SGHTA and FQGNSA. Trimming removed 0 bases from V and 8 bases from J, with 13 bases in between. The CDR3 contains 14 residues. The CDR3 DNA reads as TGTGCCAGCAGCTTAGCGCGTCAGGGGATGGGCTACACCTTC. It is translated as CASSLARQGMGYTF.

J is TRBJ1-1 and V is TRBV29-1, with 7 bases aligning to TRBD1. The CDR3 is made up of 11 amino acids. With V trimmed by 3 bases and J by 9 bases, 4 bases remained unmatched. The germline V gene has CDR1 SQVTM and CDR2 ANQGSEA. CDR3 amino acids: CSVDPGGKAFF. As DNA, the CDR3 is TGCAGCGTTGACCCAGGGGGGAAAGCTTTCTTT.

In its sample, this clone was seen a few times. The V and J genes are TRBV10-3 and TRBJ1-1; tentatively, D is TRBD1 (6 bases). V lost 4 bases to trimming and J lost 1 base, with 10 bases between them. CDR3 size: 14 residues. The V gene's germline CDR1 is ENHRY and CDR2 SYGVKD. The CDR3 bases are TGTGCCATCAGTGCCCTGACAGGGAACACTGAAGCTTTCTTT. Translated, it gives CAISALTGNTEAFF.

The chain couples TRBV19 to TRBJ1-5; a possible D gene is TRBD1 (6 bases). This CDR3 region has 15 residues. CDR1 LNHDA and CDR2 SQIVND come from the germline V gene (reference sequence). Between the trimmed V and J ends, which lost 7 bases and 1 base, there was a span of 14 bases. The CDR3 DNA reads as TGTGCCAGTAAATTTCAGCAGGGGAGCAATCAGCCCCAGCATTTT. Protein product: CASKFQQGSNQPQHF.